The 26 T cell receptor beta chains listed next were all sequenced from one sample in a study of cytomegalovirus exposure and HLA in healthy donors. The primer mix had 60 Vbeta and 13 Jbeta primers. Generated by immunoSEQ multiplex PCR, the TCRdb table keeps only in-frame clones and is missing some. The sample contains under 200,000 clones, approximately 80% of which appear only once. Sequencing was done on a sample of PBMCs. These receptors all come from a male donor in good health and CMV-seropositive.

The chain couples TRBV5-1 to TRBJ1-2, with TRBD1 matching 8 bases. Germline CDR1 is SGHRS and CDR2 is YFSETQ. The V and J ends lost 3 bases and 5 bases, in that order; junction bases with no gene match: 18. The CDR3 spans 18 residues. The CDR3 region is CASSYILRDRRENYGYTF. The CDR3 nucleotides are TGCGCCAGCAGCTATATCCTCCGGGACAGGAGGGAGAATTATGGCTACACCTTC.

This CDR3 reads CASRGLAGGRDEQFF. CDR3 in DNA: TGTGCCAGCAGGGGACTAGCGGGAGGCAGGGATGAGCAGTTCTTC. The chain has TRBV7-6 and TRBJ2-1; TRBD2 aligns across 15 bases. With 6 bases clipped from V and 8 bases from J, the junction kept 5 bases outside the gene matches. The CDR3 extends over 15 amino acids. Germline CDR1 SGHVS, CDR2 FNYEAQ.

This rearrangement joins TRBV5-5 to TRBJ2-1; the D gene is possibly TRBD2 (5 bases). The germline CDR1 and CDR2 sequences are SGHKS and YYEKEE (reference sequence). This CDR3 region has 14 residues. V was shortened by 4 bases and J by 4 bases, with 12 bases between the two germline ends. CDR3 protein: CASSPRTAYNEQFF. The CDR3 DNA is TGTGCCAGCAGCCCTAGGACTGCTTACAATGAGCAGTTCTTC.

The chain recombines TRBV7-9 with TRBJ2-3, with 10 bases that match TRBD1. The V gene's germline CDR1 is SEHNR and CDR2 FQNEAQ (reference sequence). V lost 8 bases and J lost 4; bases outside the gene matches: 9. The CDR3 covers 15 residues. The CDR3, as DNA: TGTGCCAGCCTAACCGGGACAGGGGAAGCAGATACGCAGTATTTT. Its translation: CASLTGTGEADTQYF.

This chain links TRBV7-2 with TRBJ2-2, with D possibly matching TRBD2 (5 bases). The CDR3 sequence is 14 residues long. The germline V gene has CDR1 SGHTA and CDR2 FQGNSA. V lost 5 bases and J lost 15, with 22 bases in between. CDR3 sequence: CASSPPSTARRVFF. The CDR3, as DNA: TGTGCCAGCAGCCCCCCTAGCACTGCTCGGCGGGTGTTTTTT.

The chain has TRBV10-2 and TRBJ1-5, with 9 positions matching TRBD1. The CDR3 extends over 18 amino acids. Germline-derived CDR1 and CDR2 are WSHSY and SAAADI. V lost 6 bases, J lost 0 bases, and 12 bases stayed unmatched. The CDR3 is CASRERGQGVFSNQPQHF. The CDR3 coding sequence is TGCGCCAGCAGGGAGAGGGGACAGGGTGTTTTTAGCAATCAGCCCCAGCATTTT.

The chain joins TRBV5-1 to TRBJ1-3, with D tentatively TRBD1 (6 bases). Germline V gene sequence: CDR1 SGHRS, CDR2 YFSETQ. CDR3 length: 16 residues. Trimming took 0 bases from V and 2 from J, leaving 12 bases between them. The CDR3 region has the DNA TGCGCCAGCAGCTTGGTAGCCTCAGGGGCTGGAAACACCATATATTTT. Translated: CASSLVASGAGNTIYF.

The chain joins TRBV28 to TRBJ1-2; D may be TRBD1 (5 bases). Germline lookup yields CDR1 MDHEN and CDR2 SYDVKM. The CDR3 has 12 amino acids. Trimming removed 10 bases at V and 4 bases at J, with 13 bases between. CDR3 bases: TGTGCCACCATCTTGGGGGGCTATGGCTACACCTTC. The encoded protein is CATILGGYGYTF.

The J gene is TRBJ2-4, the V gene TRBV27, with D perhaps TRBD2 (7 bases). This CDR3 region has 17 residues. Trimming took 8 bases from V and 1 from J, leaving 21 bases between them. The germline CDR1 and CDR2 sequences are MNHEY and SMNVEV (reference sequence). The CDR3 nucleotides read TGTGCCAGCGGACTGTTACGGGGGGCTGGTGCCAAAAACATTCAGTACTTC. Its protein product is CASGLLRGAGAKNIQYF.

The chain carries TRBV6-5 and TRBJ1-1; the D is unclear. CDR1 is MNHEY and CDR2 is SVGAGI in the germline V gene. The CDR3 totals 11 residues. Trimming left V 5 bases short and J 10 bases short, with 11 bases between. CDR3 DNA: TGTGCCAGCAGTCTGGCGGGCGCAGCTTTCTTT. As protein: CASSLAGAAFF.

The chain has TRBV4-3 and TRBJ1-1, with a possible D match to TRBD1 (6 bases). CDR1 LGHNA and CDR2 YSLEER come from the germline V gene. The CDR3 has 18 amino acids. Trimming cost V 0 bases and J 3 bases, with 20 bases left between them. The DNA of the CDR3 is TGCGCCAGCAGCCAAGACGAGGGACATGGGGGGGGGTACACTGAAGCTTTCTTT. It yields the protein CASSQDEGHGGGYTEAFF.

The chain employs TRBV6-5 and TRBJ2-7, with D uncertain. The germline CDR1 and CDR2 sequences are MNHEY and SVGAGI. This CDR3 is 11 amino acids long. Trimming left V 8 bases short and J 6 bases short, with 11 bases between. The CDR3 region is CASPSPGEQYF. CDR3 sequence (DNA): TGTGCCAGCCCCTCACCAGGCGAGCAGTACTTC.

The V and J genes are TRBV9 and TRBJ1-1, with D possibly being TRBD1 (5 bases). The CDR3 extends over 15 amino acids. The V and J ends lost 2 bases and 4 bases respectively, with 15 bases between them. Germline values: CDR1 SGDLS, CDR2 YYNGEE. In DNA, the CDR3 is TGTGCCAGCAGCGTTCTCTCGGAGGGGACCACTGAAGCTTTCTTT. Translation: CASSVLSEGTTEAFF.

The chain links TRBV5-1 to TRBJ2-1; D might be TRBD2 (7 bases). V was cut by 4 bases and J by 1 base, with 15 bases left in between. CDR3 size: 16 residues. From germline, CDR1 is SGHRS and CDR2 YFSETQ. CDR3 DNA sequence: TGCGCCAGCAGCCTCATAGAGGGGGGGTCCTACAATGAGCAGTTCTTC. Translation: CASSLIEGGSYNEQFF.

This chain uses TRBV5-1 with TRBJ2-3, with a possible D match to TRBD2 (6 bases). Germline V gene lookup returns CDR1 SGHRS and CDR2 YFSETQ. Trimming shortened V by 0 bases and J by 2 bases, and 7 bases separated the two germline ends. There are 14 residues in the CDR3. Written as DNA, the CDR3 is TGCGCCAGCAGCTTGGGCGGGAACACAGATACGCAGTATTTT. Residues: CASSLGGNTDTQYF. The entire variable domain, with the rest obtained from reference TRBV5-1 and TRBJ2-3, is as follows: KAGVTQTPRYLIKTRGQQVTLSCSPISGHRSVSWYQQTPGQGLQFLFEYFSETQRNKGNFPGRFSGRQFSNSRSEMNVSTLELGDSALYLCASSLGGNTDTQYFGPGTRLTVL.

The chain carries TRBV19 and TRBJ1-1; 8 bases fit TRBD1. This CDR3 region has 14 residues. The J segment lost 0 bases and the V segment lost 6 bases, leaving 3 bases of the junction unmatched. CDR1 LNHDA and CDR2 SQIVND come from the germline V gene (reference sequence). The CDR3 coding sequence is TGTGCCAGTAGAGGGACAGGATTGAACACTGAAGCTTTCTTT. It is translated as CASRGTGLNTEAFF.

This clone was seen only once. V gene TRBV28 combines with J gene TRBJ1-2, with TRBD1 matching over 11 bases. The CDR3 is 16 residues long. Germline CDR1 reads MDHEN; CDR2 reads SYDVKM. The V gene end was trimmed by 6 bases and the J gene end by 1 base; junction bases not matched to a gene: 7. The CDR3 coding sequence is TGTGCCAGCAGGCGAAGGACAGGGGGCGGTAACTATGGCTACACCTTC. Amino acid sequence: CASRRRTGGGNYGYTF.

CDR3 sequence reads: CASSLVGRGSNGYTF. The CDR3 nucleotides read TGTGCCAGCAGCTTAGTAGGCAGGGGGAGTAATGGCTACACCTTC. The V call is TRBV11-2, the J call TRBJ1-2, with 7 nucleotides matching TRBD1. CDR1 SGHAT and CDR2 FQNNGV come from the germline V gene. Germline trimming cut 1 base from V and 6 bases from J; bases unmatched to any gene: 8. This CDR3 has 15 residues.

The CDR3 DNA sequence: TGTGCCAGTAGTATTGGGGACAGGGGGCTTCCCGTAGTCTCAAGCAATCAGCCCCAGCATTTT. Translation: CASSIGDRGLPVVSSNQPQHF. This chain links TRBV19 with TRBJ1-5, with TRBD1 matching over 12 bases. From germline, CDR1 is LNHDA and CDR2 SQIVND (reference sequence). The CDR3 has 21 residues. V shed 3 bases and J 1 base; nucleotides not matched to a gene: 16.

The V gene is TRBV28, the J gene TRBJ1-2, with a possible D match to TRBD1 (5 bases). The CDR3 is 13 residues long. The germline V gene encodes CDR1 MDHEN and CDR2 SYDVKM. V was pared by 3 bases and J by 2 bases, with 7 bases between. The CDR3 reads CASSLGPNYGYTF. The CDR3 DNA reads as TGTGCCAGCAGTTTGGGGCCGAACTATGGCTACACCTTC.

The rearrangement joins TRBV5-1 to TRBJ1-1, with 12 nucleotides matching TRBD1. Looked up from germline, CDR1 is SGHRS and CDR2 is YFSETQ. V dropped 4 bases and J dropped 1; count of bases not matched to a gene: 5. The CDR3 is 16 residues long. The CDR3 DNA sequence: TGCGCCAGCAGCGACGGGACAGGGGGCGCGAACACTGAAGCTTTCTTT. Translated: CASSDGTGGANTEAFF.

This clone occurred a few times. CDR3 sequence: CASSLNRFEEQYF. In nucleotides, the CDR3 is TGTGCCAGCAGTTTGAACAGGTTTGAGGAGCAGTACTTC. The genes are TRBV27 and TRBJ2-7, with a tentative D call TRBD1 (5 bases). CDR1 and CDR2 from the germline V gene are MNHEY and SMNVEV (reference sequence). Trimming took 3 bases from V and 7 from J, leaving 13 bases between them. This CDR3 contains 13 residues.

The rearrangement uses TRBV6-6 and TRBJ1-1; D perhaps matches TRBD1 (6 bases). The germline V gene has CDR1 MNHNY and CDR2 SVGAGI (reference sequence). This CDR3 has 15 amino acids. Trimming took 6 bases from V and 5 from J, leaving 19 bases between them. This CDR3 is CASRELGAGVTEAFF. Written as DNA, the CDR3 is TGTGCCAGCAGGGAGTTAGGGGCAGGGGTGACTGAAGCTTTCTTT.

CDR3 in DNA: TGTGCCAGCAGCTTCTCCGGGGGGCTGAACACTGAAGCTTTCTTT. It yields the protein CASSFSGGLNTEAFF. The genes are TRBV7-2 and TRBJ1-1; D is possibly TRBD1 (6 bases). Trimming left V 3 bases short and J 0 bases short, with 11 bases between. The CDR3 sequence is 15 residues long. The germline V gene encodes CDR1 SGHTA and CDR2 FQGNSA.

The chain combines TRBV7-9 with TRBJ1-4; 8 bases are shared with TRBD1. V trimming: 5 bases; J trimming: 4 bases; junction bases outside the gene matches: 15. Per the germline V gene, CDR1 is SEHNR and CDR2 is FQNEAQ (reference sequence). The CDR3 sequence is 18 residues long. As DNA, the CDR3 is TGTGCCAGCAGCCCCGGGACAGGATCAGATCAGGTTAATGAAAAACTGTTTTTT. This encodes CASSPGTGSDQVNEKLFF.

The rearrangement links TRBV18 to TRBJ1-1; no clear D. Germline assignment: CDR1 KGHSH and CDR2 LQKENI. Trimming stripped 0 bases from V and 0 bases from J, with 8 bases between. The CDR3 contains 15 residues. CDR3 protein: CASSPPAQLNTEAFF. CDR3 nucleotide sequence: TGTGCCAGCTCACCACCAGCACAGCTGAACACTGAAGCTTTCTTT.